This is a list of T cell receptor beta chains from one sample in a study of blood T cells in healthy people across ages. TCRdb reprocessed the 5' RACE reads with MiXCR, giving one entry per CDR3 protein. The sample yields hundreds of thousands of distinct CDR3 sequences, around three fifths seen once. Sequenced input: blood. The receptors shown here come from a man between 35 and 55 years old in good health. CDR3s include the opening cysteine and the closing phenylalanine or tryptophan. The D gene is left open where the match is weak. Clone sizes are given selectively: once, few, many, or a class where the clone is expanded.

TRBV3-1	few	TRBD1	TRBJ2-3	CASSHGQGVIDTQYF	TGTGCCAGCAGCCATGGACAGGGGGTCATAGATACGCAGTATTTT
TRBV5-1	NA	TRBD1	TRBJ1-4	CASSDPGQGIEKLFF	TGCGCCAGCAGCGACCCGGGACAGGGGATTGAAAAACTGTTTTTT
TRBV20-1	NA	NA	TRBJ1-1	CSARSVNTEAFF	TGCAGTGCTAGATCCGTGAACACTGAAGCTTTCTTT
TRBV6-1	NA	NA	TRBJ2-1	CASSGPSVGEQFF	TGTGCCAGCAGTGGTCCCTCCGTTGGGGAGCAGTTCTTC
TRBV6-2/TRBV6-3	NA	TRBD2	TRBJ2-5	CATSDLGGSINEQYF	TGTGCCACCAGTGATTTGGGGGGGTCCATCAATGAGCAGTACTTC
TRBV5-6	few	TRBD2	TRBJ2-7	CASSLDGLGSYEQYF	TGTGCCAGCAGCTTGGACGGACTAGGTTCCTACGAGCAGTACTTC
TRBV20-1	NA	TRBD1	TRBJ2-5	CSARPGQGEETQYF	TGCAGTGCTAGACCGGGACAGGGGGAAGAGACCCAGTACTTC
TRBV2	NA	NA	TRBJ2-1	CASSLSDYNEQFF	TGTGCCAGCAGCTTATCGGACTACAATGAGCAGTTCTTC
TRBV5-1	once	NA	TRBJ1-4	CASSPTAAVGEKLFF	TGTGCCAGCAGCCCCACCGCGGCGGTCGGTGAAAAACTGTTTTTT
TRBV20-1	NA	TRBD1	TRBJ1-4	CSARKTGNEKLFF	TGCAGTGCCAGGAAGACAGGGAATGAAAAACTGTTTTTT
TRBV14	NA	TRBD1	TRBJ2-3	CASSPIGTAQYF	TGTGCCAGCAGCCCGATCGGGACAGCGCAGTATTTT